The rows below give T cell receptor beta chains drawn from one sample of a study of blood T cell repertoires in COVID-19. Using immunoSEQ multiplex PCR, the repertoire was profiled, and TCRdb retains in-frame clones only, with some absent. The sample consists of approximately 70,000 clones, roughly nine tenths of them appearing once. The sample was peripheral blood. Source of these receptors: a woman in her fifties or sixties with acute or convalescent COVID-19. Both conserved end residues are part of each CDR3. A D gene is named only where the DNA matches it firmly. Clone size is shown for a subset of rows, as once, few, many or a class of expanded clone.

j_gene: TRBJ2-5; v_gene: TRBV9; abundance: -; d_gene: -; CDR3aa: CASSVGPIQETQYF; CDR3nt: TGTGCCAGCAGCGTAGGTCCTATCCAAGAGACCCAGTACTTC
j_gene: TRBJ1-5; v_gene: TRBV5-1; abundance: -; d_gene: -; CDR3aa: CASSFDSDQPQHF; CDR3nt: TGCGCCAGCAGCTTCGACAGTGATCAGCCCCAGCATTTT
j_gene: TRBJ1-6; v_gene: TRBV4-1; abundance: -; d_gene: TRBD1; CDR3aa: CASSPPDRVNSPLHF; CDR3nt: TGCGCCAGCAGCCCACCCGACAGGGTCAATTCACCCCTCCACTTT
j_gene: TRBJ1-3; v_gene: TRBV5-4; abundance: -; d_gene: TRBD1; CDR3aa: CASSPRTGTEPGNTIYF; CDR3nt: TGTGCCAGCAGCCCCCGCACGGGGACAGAGCCTGGAAACACCATATATTTT
j_gene: TRBJ2-6; v_gene: TRBV6-2/TRBV6-3; abundance: few; d_gene: -; CDR3aa: CASSYSGQGGSGANVLTF; CDR3nt: TGTGCCAGCAGTTACTCGGGGCAGGGCGGCTCTGGGGCCAACGTCCTGACTTTC
j_gene: TRBJ2-7; v_gene: TRBV11-3; abundance: -; d_gene: TRBD2; CDR3aa: CASSSGGSSYEQYF; CDR3nt: TGTGCCAGCAGCTCAGGCGGGAGTTCCTACGAGCAGTACTTC
j_gene: TRBJ1-1; v_gene: TRBV12-5; abundance: -; d_gene: -; CDR3aa: CASGQGRITEAFF; CDR3nt: TGTGCTAGTGGACAGGGCCGTATCACTGAAGCTTTCTTT
j_gene: TRBJ2-1; v_gene: TRBV7-2; abundance: -; d_gene: TRBD2; CDR3aa: CASSTRTSGGWAYNEQFF; CDR3nt: TGTGCCAGCAGCACCCGGACTAGCGGGGGATGGGCCTACAATGAGCAGTTCTTC
j_gene: TRBJ2-6; v_gene: TRBV5-5; abundance: -; d_gene: -; CDR3aa: CASSAGTQMTGANVLTF; CDR3nt: TGTGCCAGCAGCGCCGGGACACAGATGACTGGGGCCAACGTCCTGACTTTC
j_gene: TRBJ2-7; v_gene: TRBV28; abundance: -; d_gene: TRBD1; CDR3aa: CASIGTATYEQYF; CDR3nt: TGTGCCAGCATAGGGACAGCTACCTACGAGCAGTACTTC
j_gene: TRBJ2-5; v_gene: TRBV7-8; abundance: once; d_gene: -; CDR3aa: CASSSLEAETQYF; CDR3nt: TGTGCCAGCAGTTCATTAGAAGCGGAGACCCAGTACTTC
j_gene: TRBJ1-1; v_gene: TRBV5-1; abundance: -; d_gene: TRBD1; CDR3aa: CASSGGTGDTEAFF; CDR3nt: TGCGCCAGCAGCGGAGGGACAGGGGACACTGAAGCTTTCTTT
j_gene: TRBJ2-7; v_gene: TRBV7-2; abundance: -; d_gene: TRBD2; CDR3aa: CASSFSGGTYEQYF; CDR3nt: TGTGCCAGCAGCTTTAGCGGGGGAACCTACGAGCAGTACTTC
j_gene: TRBJ2-3; v_gene: TRBV9; abundance: -; d_gene: TRBD1; CDR3aa: CASDLGGIKDTQYF; CDR3nt: TGTGCCAGCGACTTAGGGGGCATTAAAGATACGCAGTATTTT
j_gene: TRBJ1-2; v_gene: TRBV2; abundance: -; d_gene: -; CDR3aa: CASSPLNYGYTF; CDR3nt: TGTGCCAGCAGTCCACTTAACTATGGCTACACCTTC
j_gene: TRBJ1-5; v_gene: TRBV5-8; abundance: once; d_gene: -; CDR3aa: CASSSEGHPSQPQHF; CDR3nt: TGTGCCAGCAGTTCTGAGGGTCACCCTTCTCAGCCCCAGCATTTT
j_gene: TRBJ2-6; v_gene: TRBV19; abundance: -; d_gene: TRBD1; CDR3aa: CASSNRRGTFSGANVLTF; CDR3nt: TGTGCCAGTAGTAATCGCAGGGGGACCTTCTCTGGGGCCAACGTCCTGACTTTC
j_gene: TRBJ1-2; v_gene: TRBV7-2; abundance: -; d_gene: -; CDR3aa: CASSQGRENYGYTF; CDR3nt: TGTGCCAGCAGTCAAGGTCGGGAGAACTATGGCTACACCTTC
j_gene: TRBJ2-5; v_gene: TRBV3-1/TRBV3-2; abundance: -; d_gene: -; CDR3aa: CASSQDLRRVTQYF; CDR3nt: TGTGCCAGCAGCCAAGACCTGCGACGGGTGACCCAGTACTTC
j_gene: TRBJ1-2; v_gene: TRBV7-2; abundance: -; d_gene: TRBD1; CDR3aa: CASSSNRGPYGYTF; CDR3nt: TGTGCCAGCAGCTCGAACAGGGGGCCGTATGGCTACACCTTC
j_gene: TRBJ1-1; v_gene: TRBV9; abundance: -; d_gene: -; CDR3aa: CASSAQNQGAEAFF; CDR3nt: TGTGCCAGCAGCGCACAGAATCAGGGCGCTGAAGCTTTCTTT
j_gene: TRBJ1-1; v_gene: TRBV7-9; abundance: once; d_gene: TRBD1; CDR3aa: CASSTRQGSEAFF; CDR3nt: TGTGCCAGCAGCACCAGACAGGGCTCTGAAGCTTTCTTT
j_gene: TRBJ2-3; v_gene: TRBV5-1; abundance: -; d_gene: TRBD2; CDR3aa: CASSLGTSGEIDTQYF; CDR3nt: TGCGCCAGCAGCTTAGGGACTAGCGGGGAAATAGATACGCAGTATTTT
j_gene: TRBJ2-5; v_gene: TRBV29-1; abundance: -; d_gene: -; CDR3aa: CSVQGDSETQYF; CDR3nt: TGCAGCGTCCAAGGAGACTCGGAGACCCAGTACTTC
j_gene: TRBJ1-6; v_gene: TRBV5-6; abundance: -; d_gene: -; CDR3aa: CASSLGRSSYNSPLHF; CDR3nt: TGTGCCAGCAGCTTGGGCAGAAGCTCCTATAATTCACCCCTCCACTTT
j_gene: TRBJ2-7; v_gene: TRBV28; abundance: -; d_gene: TRBD1; CDR3aa: CASSPTGGLYEQYF; CDR3nt: TGTGCCAGCAGCCCTACAGGGGGCCTCTACGAGCAGTACTTC
j_gene: TRBJ2-7; v_gene: TRBV7-9; abundance: -; d_gene: TRBD2; CDR3aa: CASSLPSGSSYEQYF; CDR3nt: TGTGCCAGCAGCTTACCTAGCGGGAGCTCCTACGAGCAGTACTTC
j_gene: TRBJ2-2; v_gene: TRBV14; abundance: few; d_gene: TRBD1; CDR3aa: CASSQFVRDRVSAGELFF; CDR3nt: TGTGCCAGCAGCCAATTCGTCCGGGACAGGGTAAGTGCCGGGGAGCTGTTTTTT
j_gene: TRBJ1-3; v_gene: TRBV7-9; abundance: many; d_gene: -; CDR3aa: CASSLAPGRAGNTIYF; CDR3nt: TGTGCCAGCAGCTTAGCTCCGGGCAGGGCTGGAAACACCATATATTTT